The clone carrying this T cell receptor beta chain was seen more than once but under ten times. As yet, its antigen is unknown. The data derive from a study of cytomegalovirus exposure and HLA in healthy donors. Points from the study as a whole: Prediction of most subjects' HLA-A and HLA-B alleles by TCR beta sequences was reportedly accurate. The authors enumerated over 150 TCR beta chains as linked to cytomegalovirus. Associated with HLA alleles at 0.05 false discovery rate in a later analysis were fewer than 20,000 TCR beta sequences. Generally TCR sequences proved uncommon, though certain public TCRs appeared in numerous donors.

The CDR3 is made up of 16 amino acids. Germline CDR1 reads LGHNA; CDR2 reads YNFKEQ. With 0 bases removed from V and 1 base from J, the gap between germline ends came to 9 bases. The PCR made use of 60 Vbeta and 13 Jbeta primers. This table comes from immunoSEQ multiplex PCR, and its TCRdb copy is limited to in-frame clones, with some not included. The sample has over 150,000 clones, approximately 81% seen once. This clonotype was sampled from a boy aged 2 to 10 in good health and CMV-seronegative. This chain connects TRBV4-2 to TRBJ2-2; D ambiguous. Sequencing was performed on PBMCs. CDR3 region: CASSQDFPGNTGELFF. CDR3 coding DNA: TGTGCCAGCAGCCAAGATTTCCCGGGGAACACCGGGGAGCTGTTTTTT.